This is a list of T cell receptor beta chains from one sample in a study of cytomegalovirus exposure and HLA in healthy donors. Here immunoSEQ multiplex PCR was the method, and the copy in TCRdb shows in-frame clones only, minus some. This table holds over 100,000 clones, roughly four fifths found once. Specimen: PBMCs. These receptors came from a man aged 25-40 years in good health and CMV-seropositive. The CDR3 runs from the conserved cysteine through the conserved F or W. D genes are given only for firm matches. The size field is filled for only some rows; it gives once, few, many or a size class.

j_call,cdr3_length,clone_size,v_call,d_call,cdr3_aa,cdr3_nt
TRBJ1-2,11,.,TRBV6-1,.,CASGEGYGYTF,TGTGCCAGCGGAGAGGGCTATGGCTACACCTTC
TRBJ1-5,14,.,TRBV18,TRBD1,CASSGTGGNQPQHF,TGTGCCAGCTCAGGGACAGGGGGCAATCAGCCCCAGCATTTT
TRBJ2-1,13,.,TRBV28,TRBD2,CASGGGAYNEQFF,TGTGCCTCGGGAGGGGGAGCCTACAATGAGCAGTTCTTC
TRBJ2-7,14,.,TRBV6-1,TRBD1,CASSQDRASYEQYF,TGTGCCAGCAGTCAGGACAGGGCTTCCTACGAGCAGTACTTC
TRBJ1-4,15,.,TRBV2,.,CASSPISVDGEKLFF,TGTGCCAGCAGTCCTATAAGCGTGGATGGTGAAAAACTGTTTTTT
TRBJ2-2,13,.,TRBV30,TRBD1,CAWRIQGAGELFF,TGTGCCTGGAGAATACAGGGGGCCGGGGAGCTGTTTTTT
TRBJ1-1,16,.,TRBV30,TRBD1,CAWSEPPTGRKYEAFF,TGTGCCTGGAGCGAACCACCGACAGGGAGGAAGTATGAAGCTTTCTTT
TRBJ2-5,17,once,TRBV4-1,TRBD1,CASSQSGTEYKRGTQYF,TGCGCCAGCAGCCAATCCGGGACAGAATATAAAAGAGGGACCCAGTACTTC
TRBJ2-7,13,.,TRBV7-7,.,CASSTMRGYEQYF,TGTGCCAGCAGTACCATGAGGGGGTACGAGCAGTACTTC
TRBJ1-3,15,.,TRBV9,TRBD1,CASSAGTGSGNTIYF,TGTGCCAGCAGCGCCGGGACAGGCTCTGGAAACACCATATATTTT
TRBJ1-1,16,.,TRBV7-3,TRBD1,CASSSLGRDSHTEAFF,TGTGCCAGCAGCTCTTTGGGCCGGGACAGTCACACTGAAGCTTTCTTT
TRBJ2-5,16,.,TRBV18,TRBD1,CASSPNRQGPGETQYF,TGTGCCAGCTCACCTAACCGACAGGGGCCGGGAGAGACCCAGTACTTC
TRBJ2-3,15,.,TRBV19,.,CASSFDRASTDTQYF,TGTGCCAGTAGTTTCGACAGAGCTAGCACAGATACGCAGTATTTT
TRBJ1-5,11,.,TRBV20-1,.,CSASGNQPQHF,TGCAGTGCTTCCGGGAATCAGCCCCAGCATTTT
TRBJ2-2,17,.,TRBV15,TRBD2,CATSRSGGLGWDGELFF,TGTGCCACCAGCAGAAGCGGGGGGCTCGGATGGGACGGGGAGCTGTTTTTT
TRBJ1-2,14,.,TRBV5-4,.,CASSAKGANYGYTF,TGTGCCAGCAGCGCGAAGGGAGCTAACTATGGCTACACCTTC
TRBJ2-4,21,once,TRBV21-1,.,CASSKARGLAGGPGSKNIQYF,TGTGCCAGCAGCAAAGCTCGGGGACTAGCGGGAGGGCCGGGGTCCAAAAACATTCAGTACTTC
TRBJ1-1,14,.,TRBV4-1,TRBD1,CASSLGQGDTEAFF,TGCGCCAGCAGCCTCGGACAGGGAGACACTGAAGCTTTCTTT
TRBJ2-1,13,.,TRBV5-1,.,CASQELGFNEQFF,TGCGCCAGCCAGGAACTAGGATTCAATGAGCAGTTCTTC
TRBJ1-2,15,.,TRBV6-1,TRBD1,CASSEGTGGTYGYTF,TGTGCCAGCAGTGAAGGGACAGGGGGGACCTATGGCTACACCTTC
TRBJ1-3,15,.,TRBV30,.,CAWSPRTCRRHTIYF,TGTGCCTGGAGCCCCCGGACATGCCGCAGGCACACCATATATTTT
TRBJ2-3,12,.,TRBV2,TRBD2,CASGTSLDTQYF,TGTGCCAGCGGGACTAGCCTGGATACGCAGTATTTT
TRBJ2-3,17,.,TRBV5-1,.,CASSLGTRVGEADTQYF,TGCGCCAGCAGCTTGGGGACCAGGGTAGGAGAAGCAGATACGCAGTATTTT
TRBJ1-1,15,.,TRBV7-2,TRBD1,CASSLQGGVNTEAFF,TGTGCCAGCAGCTTACAGGGGGGCGTGAACACTGAAGCTTTCTTT
TRBJ1-1,15,.,TRBV13,TRBD1,CASSSRDRGLTEAFF,TGTGCCAGCAGCTCGAGGGACAGGGGTCTCACTGAAGCTTTCTTT
TRBJ2-3,14,.,TRBV7-2,.,CASSPRSLGPTQYF,TGTGCCAGCAGCCCCCGGAGTCTCGGCCCCACGCAGTATTTT
TRBJ1-3,14,.,TRBV5-8,.,CASTSTGAGNTIYF,TGTGCCAGCACCTCAACGGGGGCTGGAAACACCATATATTTT
TRBJ1-2,15,.,TRBV11-2,.,CASSLVQGWNYGYTF,TGTGCCAGCAGCTTAGTCCAGGGCTGGAACTATGGCTACACCTTC
TRBJ2-1,13,.,TRBV18,.,CASSYRAENEQFF,TGTGCCAGTTCCTACAGGGCGGAAAATGAGCAGTTCTTC
TRBJ2-2,15,.,TRBV5-1,.,CASSLSGVHTGELFF,TGCGCCAGCAGCTTATCGGGGGTCCACACCGGGGAGCTGTTTTTT
TRBJ2-7,13,.,TRBV5-1,.,CASSFGRDYEQYF,TGCGCCAGCAGCTTTGGCAGGGACTACGAGCAGTACTTC
TRBJ2-2,17,.,TRBV7-2,.,CASSLYRVSVNTGELFF,TGTGCCAGCAGCTTATATCGTGTTAGCGTGAACACCGGGGAGCTGTTTTTT
TRBJ2-5,15,.,TRBV28,TRBD2,CASSFQRGGVETQYF,TGTGCCAGCAGTTTCCAGCGGGGGGGCGTAGAGACCCAGTACTTC
TRBJ2-1,14,once,TRBV29-1,.,CSALGHILYNEQFF,TGCAGCGCCTTAGGACATATACTGTACAATGAGCAGTTCTTC
TRBJ1-2,18,.,TRBV9,TRBD1,CASSGDWDRGPTNYGYTF,TGTGCCAGCAGCGGCGACTGGGACAGGGGGCCAACTAACTATGGCTACACCTTC
TRBJ1-1,14,.,TRBV7-9,.,CASSLLDSYTEAFF,TGTGCCAGCAGCTTACTCGACAGCTACACTGAAGCTTTCTTT
TRBJ1-2,13,.,TRBV15,.,CATSFDSNYGYTF,TGTGCCACCAGCTTCGACAGTAACTATGGCTACACCTTC
TRBJ2-2,17,.,TRBV2,TRBD1,CASSDVGGAERTGELFF,TGTGCCAGCAGTGATGTAGGGGGCGCAGAAAGGACCGGGGAGCTGTTTTTT
TRBJ2-2,15,.,TRBV30,.,CAWSVGPRDTGELFF,TGTGCCTGGAGTGTGGGGCCTCGGGACACCGGGGAGCTGTTTTTT
TRBJ1-1,12,.,TRBV11-2,TRBD1,CASSLRTGRPFF,TGTGCCAGCAGCCTAAGGACAGGCCGGCCATTCTTT
TRBJ2-2,14,.,TRBV29-1,.,CSVMERTNTGELFF,TGCAGCGTCATGGAACGGACAAACACCGGGGAGCTGTTTTTT
TRBJ1-3,14,.,TRBV2,.,CASSSQGSGNTIYF,TGTGCCAGCAGTTCCCAGGGGTCAGGAAACACCATATATTTT
TRBJ1-1,14,.,TRBV7-2,.,CASSLVGGYTEAFF,TGTGCCAGCAGCTTAGTTGGGGGCTACACTGAAGCTTTCTTT